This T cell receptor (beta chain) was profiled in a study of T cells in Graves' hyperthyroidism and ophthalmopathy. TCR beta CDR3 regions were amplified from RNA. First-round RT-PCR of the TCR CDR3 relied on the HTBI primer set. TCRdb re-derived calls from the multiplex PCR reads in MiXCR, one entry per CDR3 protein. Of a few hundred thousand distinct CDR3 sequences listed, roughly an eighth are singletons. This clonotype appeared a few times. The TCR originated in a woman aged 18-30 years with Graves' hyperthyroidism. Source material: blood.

The CDR3 region has the DNA TGTGCCACCAGCAGAGGGGGCGGGAGGGCCAAAGATACGCAGTATTTT. Protein sequence: CATSRGGGRAKDTQYF. The chain recombines TRBV15 with TRBJ2-3, with TRBD2 identical over 9 bases. Germline CDR1 reads LNHNV; CDR2 reads YYDKDF (reference sequence). Trimming cost V 1 base and J 5 bases; bases outside gene matches: 7. This CDR3 comprises 16 residues.